The rows below give T cell receptor beta chains drawn from one sample of a study of shared clonotypes between healthy human individuals. The assay was immunoSEQ multiplex PCR, and TCRdb's table has in-frame clones only and misses some. The sample lists some 2,100,000 clones; more than 85% were seen once. The sample comprised naive CD8+ T cells from PBMCs. These receptor sequences come from a man between 18 and 29 years old in good health. Some clones in this sample may be carry-over from other donors' samples. Each CDR3 is given with its conserved first and last residue. A D gene is named only where the DNA matches it firmly. Clone size is given for some rows only: seen once, a few or many times, or a class if the clone is expanded.

D gene: NA
CDR3 length: 13
clone size: once
V gene: TRBV4-2
J gene: TRBJ2-7
CDR3 DNA: TGTGCCAGCAGCCAAGTTGAATGGGACGAGCAGTACTTC
CDR3 protein: CASSQVEWDEQYF

D gene: TRBD1
CDR3 length: 18
clone size: NA
V gene: TRBV4-1
J gene: TRBJ1-2
CDR3 DNA: TGCGCCAGCAGCCAAGATTGGGGACAGCGAACTCTGAACTATGGCTACACCTTC
CDR3 protein: CASSQDWGQRTLNYGYTF

D gene: NA
CDR3 length: 13
clone size: NA
V gene: TRBV11-3
J gene: TRBJ2-1
CDR3 DNA: TGTGCCAGCAGCGAGGGGGAGAACAATGAGCAGTTCTTC
CDR3 protein: CASSEGENNEQFF

D gene: TRBD1
CDR3 length: 14
clone size: NA
V gene: TRBV27
J gene: TRBJ1-1
CDR3 DNA: TGTGCCAGCAGGACCACAGGGGGCCCTCCTGAAGCTTTCTTT
CDR3 protein: CASRTTGGPPEAFF

D gene: TRBD1
CDR3 length: 19
clone size: NA
V gene: TRBV28
J gene: TRBJ2-4
CDR3 DNA: TGTGCCAGCAGCACCCCACCGGACAGGGGTTGGAAGGACAAAAACATTCAGTACTTC
CDR3 protein: CASSTPPDRGWKDKNIQYF

D gene: TRBD2
CDR3 length: 18
clone size: NA
V gene: TRBV28
J gene: TRBJ2-5
CDR3 DNA: TGTGCCAGCAGTTTAGTCTATGGGACTAGCGGGATAGGAGAGACCCAGTACTTC
CDR3 protein: CASSLVYGTSGIGETQYF

D gene: TRBD2
CDR3 length: 17
clone size: NA
V gene: TRBV7-8
J gene: TRBJ2-2
CDR3 DNA: TGTGCCAGCAGCCCACGACTAGCGGGAGAGGACACCGGGGAGCTGTTTTTT
CDR3 protein: CASSPRLAGEDTGELFF

D gene: TRBD2
CDR3 length: 16
clone size: NA
V gene: TRBV29-1
J gene: TRBJ2-1
CDR3 DNA: TGCAGCGTTGATGGGCTAGCGGGGACATCCTACAATGAGCAGTTCTTC
CDR3 protein: CSVDGLAGTSYNEQFF

D gene: TRBD1
CDR3 length: 16
clone size: NA
V gene: TRBV28
J gene: TRBJ2-3
CDR3 DNA: TGTGCCAGCAGTCCGACGGCAGGGGGAAGCACAGATACGCAGTATTTT
CDR3 protein: CASSPTAGGSTDTQYF

D gene: TRBD2
CDR3 length: 16
clone size: NA
V gene: TRBV28
J gene: TRBJ2-1
CDR3 DNA: TGTGCCAGCAGTTCCCGGACTAGCGGGAGGAGGGATGAGCAGTTCTTC
CDR3 protein: CASSSRTSGRRDEQFF

D gene: NA
CDR3 length: 16
clone size: NA
V gene: TRBV4-1
J gene: TRBJ1-2
CDR3 DNA: TGCGCCAGCAGCCAAGATAGGAGGGATCCTCCCTATGGCTACACCTTC
CDR3 protein: CASSQDRRDPPYGYTF

D gene: NA
CDR3 length: 13
clone size: few
V gene: TRBV10-1
J gene: TRBJ2-3
CDR3 DNA: TGCGCCGGGGAGACAGCCTGCACAGATACGCAGTATTTT
CDR3 protein: CAGETACTDTQYF

D gene: NA
CDR3 length: 16
clone size: NA
V gene: TRBV28
J gene: TRBJ1-5
CDR3 DNA: TGTGCCAGCAGCCTAACACGGACCCTGTGGAATCAGCCCCAGCATTTT
CDR3 protein: CASSLTRTLWNQPQHF

D gene: NA
CDR3 length: 13
clone size: NA
V gene: TRBV7-9
J gene: TRBJ2-3
CDR3 DNA: TGTGCCAGCAGCTTATTTAGTGGCCGGGGGCAGTATTTT
CDR3 protein: CASSLFSGRGQYF

D gene: NA
CDR3 length: 16
clone size: NA
V gene: TRBV9
J gene: TRBJ1-1
CDR3 DNA: TGTGCCAGCAGCGTAGGACAGCTCCCTGACTGGGGTGAAGCTTTCTTT
CDR3 protein: CASSVGQLPDWGEAFF

D gene: NA
CDR3 length: 14
clone size: NA
V gene: TRBV7-8
J gene: TRBJ2-2
CDR3 DNA: TGTGCCAGCACCCACGCAGGGGCTTCCGGGGAGCTGTTTTTT
CDR3 protein: CASTHAGASGELFF

D gene: NA
CDR3 length: 14
clone size: once
V gene: TRBV6-5
J gene: TRBJ1-1
CDR3 DNA: TGTGCCAGCACCCAACGGGAGGGGTACACTGAAGCTTTCTTT
CDR3 protein: CASTQREGYTEAFF

D gene: TRBD2
CDR3 length: 14
clone size: once
V gene: TRBV5-6
J gene: TRBJ2-2
CDR3 DNA: TGTGCCAGCAGCACGGGGACTAGGCCAGGGGAGCTGTTTTTT
CDR3 protein: CASSTGTRPGELFF

D gene: TRBD2
CDR3 length: 18
clone size: NA
V gene: TRBV7-8
J gene: TRBJ2-7
CDR3 DNA: TGTGCCAGCAACCAGGGACTAGCGGGAGGGCCGATGTTCAGCGAGCAGTACTTC
CDR3 protein: CASNQGLAGGPMFSEQYF

D gene: TRBD1
CDR3 length: 15
clone size: NA
V gene: TRBV6-5
J gene: TRBJ1-2
CDR3 DNA: TGTGCCAGCAGTTACTCTGTTGGAGGGGGCGCTGGCTACACCTTC
CDR3 protein: CASSYSVGGGAGYTF

D gene: NA
CDR3 length: 14
clone size: once
V gene: TRBV7-9
J gene: TRBJ1-1
CDR3 DNA: TGTGCCAGCAGCTTAGTCCGACCGAACACTGAAGCTTTCTTT
CDR3 protein: CASSLVRPNTEAFF

D gene: NA
CDR3 length: 14
clone size: NA
V gene: TRBV6-5
J gene: TRBJ2-7
CDR3 DNA: TGTGCCACCTCGCAGCCCTTGGGGGCCTACGAGCAGTACTTC
CDR3 protein: CATSQPLGAYEQYF

D gene: NA
CDR3 length: 14
clone size: NA
V gene: TRBV19
J gene: TRBJ1-1
CDR3 DNA: TGTGCCAGTAGTATAGGGGAAGGGAACACTGAAGCTTTCTTT
CDR3 protein: CASSIGEGNTEAFF

D gene: NA
CDR3 length: 14
clone size: NA
V gene: TRBV15
J gene: TRBJ2-1
CDR3 DNA: TGTGCCACCAGCAGAGTAAGGACCTACAATGAGCAGTTCTTC
CDR3 protein: CATSRVRTYNEQFF

D gene: NA
CDR3 length: 14
clone size: NA
V gene: TRBV28
J gene: TRBJ2-5
CDR3 DNA: TGTGCCAGCAGTGGGTCGGGACTCAAAGAGACCCAGTACTTC
CDR3 protein: CASSGSGLKETQYF

D gene: NA
CDR3 length: 13
clone size: few
V gene: TRBV6-1
J gene: TRBJ1-1
CDR3 DNA: TGTGCCATGCGAGACTCCTCGGGCACTGAAGCTTTCTTT
CDR3 protein: CAMRDSSGTEAFF

D gene: TRBD2
CDR3 length: 16
clone size: NA
V gene: TRBV4-3
J gene: TRBJ2-7
CDR3 DNA: TGCGCCAGCAGCCAAGATATACGGCGGGAGTGGGGCGAGCAGTACTTC
CDR3 protein: CASSQDIRREWGEQYF

D gene: NA
CDR3 length: 20
clone size: NA
V gene: TRBV19
J gene: TRBJ1-5
CDR3 DNA: TGTGCCAGTAGTACACGGGGGCGCATTGAAAAGGGCGCGAGCAATCAGCCCCAGCATTTT
CDR3 protein: CASSTRGRIEKGASNQPQHF

D gene: NA
CDR3 length: 16
clone size: NA
V gene: TRBV6-1
J gene: TRBJ1-2
CDR3 DNA: TGTGCCAGCAGTGAAGCGCTTCGGGGCTCTAACTATGGCTACACCTTC
CDR3 protein: CASSEALRGSNYGYTF

D gene: NA
CDR3 length: 17
clone size: NA
V gene: TRBV7-3
J gene: TRBJ1-5
CDR3 DNA: TGTGCCAGCAGCTTAATTCCTTCGCGTTATAGCAATCAGCCCCAGCATTTT
CDR3 protein: CASSLIPSRYSNQPQHF

D gene: TRBD2
CDR3 length: 18
clone size: once
V gene: TRBV27
J gene: TRBJ2-1
CDR3 DNA: TGTGCCAGCAGTTTATCGGCGGGACTAGCGGGAACCTACAATGAGCAGTTCTTC
CDR3 protein: CASSLSAGLAGTYNEQFF

D gene: NA
CDR3 length: 15
clone size: NA
V gene: TRBV27
J gene: TRBJ2-3
CDR3 DNA: TGTGCCAGTGGGCCGTGGGCTAGTGGCACAGATACGCAGTATTTT
CDR3 protein: CASGPWASGTDTQYF

D gene: TRBD2
CDR3 length: 14
clone size: NA
V gene: TRBV5-1
J gene: TRBJ2-7
CDR3 DNA: TGCGCCAGCAGCTTTAGCGGGATTAACTACGAGCAGTACTTC
CDR3 protein: CASSFSGINYEQYF

D gene: NA
CDR3 length: 16
clone size: NA
V gene: TRBV28
J gene: TRBJ2-7
CDR3 DNA: TGTGCCAGCAGTTCAAGGACCCAAATCCCTTCCTACGAGCAGTACTTC
CDR3 protein: CASSSRTQIPSYEQYF

D gene: NA
CDR3 length: 17
clone size: NA
V gene: TRBV7-9
J gene: TRBJ1-2
CDR3 DNA: TGTGCCAGCAGCTTAGGATCACCGTCGTCCGCTAGGTATGGCTACACCTTC
CDR3 protein: CASSLGSPSSARYGYTF

D gene: NA
CDR3 length: 14
clone size: NA
V gene: TRBV9
J gene: TRBJ2-1
CDR3 DNA: TGTGCCAGCAGCGCAACGGGGGCCTACAATGAGCAGTTCTTC
CDR3 protein: CASSATGAYNEQFF

D gene: NA
CDR3 length: 15
clone size: NA
V gene: TRBV7-9
J gene: TRBJ1-3
CDR3 DNA: TGTGCCAGCAGCTTAACCTTGGGAGCTGGAAACACCATATATTTT
CDR3 protein: CASSLTLGAGNTIYF

D gene: TRBD1
CDR3 length: 17
clone size: NA
V gene: TRBV4-2
J gene: TRBJ2-1
CDR3 DNA: TGTGCCAGCAGCCACATTACAGGGGGACTCGACTACAATGAGCAGTTCTTC
CDR3 protein: CASSHITGGLDYNEQFF

D gene: NA
CDR3 length: 14
clone size: NA
V gene: TRBV10-3
J gene: TRBJ2-7
CDR3 DNA: TGTGCCATCAGCAACCCGGGATCCACCTACGAGCAGTACTTC
CDR3 protein: CAISNPGSTYEQYF

D gene: NA
CDR3 length: 19
clone size: NA
V gene: TRBV14
J gene: TRBJ2-2
CDR3 DNA: TGTGCCAGCAGCCAAGATCACCTGGGGGGTAGCGGTATCACCGGGGAGCTGTTTTTT
CDR3 protein: CASSQDHLGGSGITGELFF

D gene: NA
CDR3 length: 16
clone size: NA
V gene: TRBV18
J gene: TRBJ2-1
CDR3 DNA: TGTGCCAGCTCACCACCGGCAGGGTCCCCCTACAATGAGCAGTTCTTC
CDR3 protein: CASSPPAGSPYNEQFF

D gene: TRBD2
CDR3 length: 15
clone size: once
V gene: TRBV5-1
J gene: TRBJ2-7
CDR3 DNA: TGCGCCAGCAGCTTGGCGGCGGGAGGGATTTACGAGCAGTACTTC
CDR3 protein: CASSLAAGGIYEQYF

D gene: NA
CDR3 length: 13
clone size: NA
V gene: TRBV11-2
J gene: TRBJ1-1
CDR3 DNA: TGTGCCAGCAGCTCCTCGCTGAGCACTGAAGCTTTCTTT
CDR3 protein: CASSSSLSTEAFF

D gene: NA
CDR3 length: 11
clone size: NA
V gene: TRBV28
J gene: TRBJ2-1
CDR3 DNA: TGTGCCAGCAGATCCGGACTGAACCAGTTCTTC
CDR3 protein: CASRSGLNQFF

D gene: TRBD2
CDR3 length: 16
clone size: NA
V gene: TRBV19
J gene: TRBJ2-5
CDR3 DNA: TGTGCCAGTAGTATAGCGCGGGGGGCAAGGCAAGAGACCCAGTACTTC
CDR3 protein: CASSIARGARQETQYF